Below, 18 T cell receptor beta chains from the same sample are listed, as sequenced in a study of regulatory T cells in long-lasting Graves disease (dated by TCRdb to the early 2020s). The sample's time point, from its label and the paper: newly diagnosed GD, antithyroid drugs for less than 3 months. RNA was extracted from PBMCs in TRIzol for both TCR sequencing and RNA sequencing. The library was made by multiplex PCR. TCRdb lists the instrument as Illumina HiSeq 4000. iRepertoire HTBI primers and Arm-PCR amplification of CDR3 regions were used to construct TCR beta libraries. TCRdb reworked the public reads: Q25 trimming with fastp, MiXCR clone assembly, productive beta chains retained. CDR3 protein duplicates are merged, each entry listing the most common genes and DNA. For this sample there are some 340,000 distinct CDR3 sequences; about an eighth appear just once. The top ten clones comprise 15% to 20% of the sample.

These same records also appear under a second study, on T cells in Graves' hyperthyroidism and ophthalmopathy.

Source: peripheral blood mononuclear cells (PBMCs), taken at new diagnosis, from a patient treated with antithyroid drugs. Source of these receptors: a woman between 18 and 29 years old with Graves disease. Donor details come from another sample of the same person, matched by shared clones.

The V gene is TRBV10-3, the J gene TRBJ1-6; TRBD1 matches at 7 bases. CDR1 is ENHRY, CDR2 SYGVKD, per germline. The CDR3 runs 15 residues. V lost 5 bases to trimming and J lost 6 bases; unmatched junction nucleotides: 7. CDR3 residues: CAISPGGQTNSPLHF. The CDR3 bases are TGTGCCATCAGTCCAGGGGGACAGACTAATTCACCCCTCCACTTT.

Comments on this clonotype: A much larger clone lies a single base off, so this may be a read error. J is TRBJ2-1 and V is TRBV2; 7 nucleotides match TRBD1. The CDR3 covers 11 residues. Germline lookup yields CDR1 SNHLY and CDR2 FYNNEI. The CDR3 DNA follows: TGTACCAGCAGTGAGGGACAGAATCTGTTCTTC. It specifies CTSSEGQNLFF.

With regard to this clonotype: A much larger clonotype is one base distant, so this may be a read error. V is TRBV20-1 and J is TRBJ2-7, with 7 bases matching TRBD2. The germline gives CDR1 DFQATT, CDR2 SNEGSKA (reference sequence). The CDR3 loop spans 14 amino acids. Unmatched junction bases numbered 17, after V lost 8 bases and J lost 7 bases. This CDR3 is CSSKSSGKGHEQYF. The CDR3 coding sequence is TGCAGTTCCAAATCTAGCGGCAAAGGCCATGAGCAGTACTTC.

This clonotype was counted at least ten times. The rearrangement links TRBV12-3 or TRBV12-4 to TRBJ1-1; D possibly corresponds to TRBD1 (6 bases). This CDR3 is built from 15 residues. Deletions cut 5 bases from V and 0 bases from J, with 13 bases between. Here the CDR3 reads CASSATDSLNTEAFF. In nucleotides, the CDR3 is TGTGCCAGCAGTGCTACGGACAGTTTGAACACTGAAGCTTTCTTT.

This clonotype showed up many times. The chain has TRBV7-8 and TRBJ2-1, with D possibly TRBD2 on 7 matching bases. The CDR3 runs 15 residues. CDR1 SGHVS and CDR2 FQNEAQ come from the germline V gene. Trimming stripped 2 bases from V and 5 bases from J, with 13 bases between. CDR3 loop: CASSLWGGLNNEQFF. The CDR3 DNA follows: TGTGCCAGCAGCTTATGGGGGGGGCTCAACAATGAGCAGTTCTTC.

This clonotype showed up many times. The J gene is TRBJ2-2, the V gene TRBV10-3; D may be TRBD1 (6 bases). Germline CDR1 ENHRY, CDR2 SYGVKD. Between the trimmed V and J ends, which lost 10 bases and 2 bases, there was a span of 20 bases. The CDR3 runs to 16 residues. CDR3 nucleotides: TGTGCCACCATTCAGCCTGGGGGACACAACACCGGGGAGCTGTTTTTT. Encoded protein: CATIQPGGHNTGELFF.

This clonotype was seen repeatedly, ten times or more. The CDR3 coding sequence is TGTGCCAGCAGCTTAGCCGGGGCGACTGAAGCTTTCTTT. Protein sequence: CASSLAGATEAFF. The chain carries TRBV7-2 and TRBJ1-1; the D gene is possibly TRBD1 (5 bases). Germline CDR1 SGHTA, CDR2 FQGNSA. The CDR3 totals 13 residues. Trimming pared 0 bases from V and 5 bases from J, leaving 7 bases between.

This clonotype was seen a handful of times. V gene TRBV11-3 combines with J gene TRBJ1-2, with a tentative D call TRBD1 (6 bases). The germline V gene has CDR1 SGHNT and CDR2 YENEEA. CDR3 length: 14 amino acids. V dropped 3 bases and J dropped 5 bases, with 13 bases sitting between them. The CDR3 DNA follows: TGTGCCAGCAGCTTTGGGGGGGCGGGATATGGCTACACCTTC. It yields the protein CASSFGGAGYGYTF.

This clonotype was seen a few times. The V gene is TRBV20-1, the J gene TRBJ1-6; D is unclear. The germline V gene encodes CDR1 DFQATT and CDR2 SNEGSKA (reference sequence). This CDR3 has 13 residues. V lost 2 bases, J lost 14 bases, and 16 bases lay in between. CDR3 nucleotide sequence: TGCAGTGCTAGACGGCAGGCCGGTTCGGCCCTCCACTTT. This translates into CSARRQAGSALHF.

This clonotype was recorded many times. The chain employs TRBV6-5 and TRBJ2-2, with a tentative D call TRBD2 (5 bases). The CDR3 spans 15 residues. The germline V and J ends were trimmed by 0 bases and 4 bases, with 9 bases remaining between them. Germline CDR1 reads MNHEY; CDR2 reads SVGAGI. The CDR3 bases are TGTGCCAGCAGTTACTCAGACTACACCACCGGGGAGCTGTTTTTT. It specifies CASSYSDYTTGELFF.

This clonotype was seen ten or more times. This chain connects TRBV9 to TRBJ1-3, with D possibly being TRBD1 (5 bases). The CDR3 is made up of 15 amino acids. Germline values: CDR1 SGDLS, CDR2 YYNGEE. V was clipped by 3 bases and J by 0 bases, with 10 bases between them. The CDR3 DNA follows: TGTGCCAGCAGCGCGGGGGTACACTCTGGAAACACCATATATTTT. Residues: CASSAGVHSGNTIYF. Full variable domain (remainder filled in from reference TRBV9 and TRBJ1-3): DSGVTQTPKHLITATGQRVTLRCSPRSGDLSVYWYQQSLDQGLQFLIQYYNGEERAKGNILERFSAQQFPDLHSELNLSSLELGDSALYFCASSAGVHSGNTIYFGEGSWLTVV.

This clonotype was counted many times. The chain is built from TRBV20-1 and TRBJ1-1; 7 positions agree with TRBD1. The junction had 3 bases not matched to a gene; V was cut back by 5 bases and J by 9 bases. From germline, CDR1 is DFQATT and CDR2 SNEGSKA (reference sequence). The CDR3 contains 10 residues. CDR3 sequence: CSALQGQAFF. CDR3 coding DNA: TGCAGTGCTCTACAGGGGCAAGCTTTCTTT.

The chain has TRBV27 and TRBJ2-7; no firm D call. The CDR3 runs to 14 residues. V was trimmed by 0 bases and J by 0 bases, leaving 6 bases between them. Looked up from germline, CDR1 is MNHEY and CDR2 is SMNVEV (reference sequence). Here the CDR3 reads CASSLSRSSYEQYF. For the CDR3, the DNA is TGTGCCAGCAGTTTATCCAGGAGCTCCTACGAGCAGTACTTC.

This clonotype occurred many times. The J gene is TRBJ2-3, the V gene TRBV19; 8 positions match TRBD1. CDR1 LNHDA and CDR2 SQIVND come from the germline V gene (reference sequence). This CDR3 contains 15 residues. Trimming at V came to 7 bases and at J to 5 bases, leaving 11 bases not matched to a gene. CDR3 loop: CASTPQGALKDTQYF. The CDR3 DNA follows: TGTGCCAGTACCCCCCAGGGGGCGCTGAAAGATACGCAGTATTTT.

At least ten counts were recorded for this clonotype. The V call is TRBV7-2, the J call TRBJ2-7; a possible D gene is TRBD1 (5 bases). This CDR3 is 13 amino acids long. V was trimmed by 8 bases and J by 5 bases, leaving 16 bases between them. Germline loops: CDR1 SGHTA, CDR2 FQGNSA. The CDR3 loop is CASGHRPFNEQYF. DNA of the CDR3: TGTGCCAGCGGCCACAGGCCGTTTAACGAGCAGTACTTC.

This clonotype was picked up many times. The CDR3 loop reads CASSPTGGNTGELFF. As DNA, the CDR3 is TGTGCCAGCAGCCCCACAGGCGGAAACACCGGGGAGCTGTTTTTT. The chain links TRBV7-3 to TRBJ2-2; TRBD1 might be the D (5 bases). CDR1 and CDR2 (germline): SGHTA, FQGTGA. This CDR3 is 15 amino acids long. The V end lost 5 bases, the J end lost 2 bases, and 12 bases lay between the germline ends. Together with reference TRBV7-3 and TRBJ2-2, the CDR3 gives the full variable domain: GAGVSQTPSNKVTEKGKYVELRCDPISGHTALYWYRQSLGQGPEFLIYFQGTGAADDSGLPNDRFFAVRPEGSVSTLKIQRTERGDSAVYLCASSPTGGNTGELFFGEGSRLTVL.

Ten or more counts support this clonotype. The chain has TRBV20-1 and TRBJ2-1, with a tentative D call TRBD2 (6 bases). Germline CDR1 is DFQATT and CDR2 is SNEGSKA (reference sequence). The CDR3 spans 14 residues. The CDR3, as DNA: TGCAGAGGTTCTGGGGACTCCTCCTACAATGAGCAGTTCTTC. Encoded protein: CRGSGDSSYNEQFF.

This clonotype showed up many times. The chain couples TRBV4-2 to TRBJ2-1; D assignment may be TRBD1 or TRBD2 (5 bases each). This CDR3 spans 15 amino acids. Trimming stripped 1 base from V and 6 bases from J, with 13 bases between. Germline V gives CDR1 LGHNA, CDR2 YNFKEQ. The CDR3 loop is CASSQVGTSRNEQFF. The CDR3 DNA sequence: TGTGCCAGCAGCCAAGTGGGGACGTCCCGCAATGAGCAGTTCTTC.